Following are 32 T cell receptor beta chains from one sample sequenced in a study of cytomegalovirus exposure and HLA in healthy donors. The PCR used 60 Vbeta and 13 Jbeta primers. Sequencing was performed with immunoSEQ multiplex PCR; in TCRdb, only in-frame clones are kept and a portion is missing. The sample shows some 150,000 clones, about 80% of them seen only once. Sequencing used PBMCs. The receptor source for this set is a woman aged 45-65 years in good health and CMV-seronegative.

This clone was picked up a small number of times. This sequence joins TRBV6-1 and TRBJ2-1; 7 nucleotides match TRBD2. V lost 3 bases, J lost 8 bases, and 10 bases stayed unmatched. Germline V gene lookup returns CDR1 MNHNS and CDR2 SASEGT. This CDR3 is built from 15 residues. CDR3 sequence: CASSEKAGGRDEQFF. DNA of the CDR3: TGTGCCAGCAGTGAGAAGGCAGGTGGGAGGGATGAGCAGTTCTTC.

Only a few counts were recorded for this clone. CDR3 residues: CASSLLRQPGYTF. In DNA form, the CDR3 reads TGTGCCAGCAGCTTACTTAGACAACCTGGCTACACCTTC. This chain joins TRBV11-2 and TRBJ1-2; D not certain. The CDR3 contains 13 residues. Germline CDR1 reads SGHAT; CDR2 reads FQNNGV. With 2 bases removed from V and 7 bases from J, the gap between germline ends came to 11 bases.

A word on this clone: The CDR3 does not close with the conserved phenylalanine or tryptophan, likely indicating a read error. The chain employs TRBV5-1 and TRBJ1-4; 7 bases match TRBD1. The CDR3 consists of 16 residues. The ends lost 5 bases at V and 0 bases at J; junction bases unmatched: 7. Germline assignment: CDR1 SGHRS and CDR2 YFSETQ. For the CDR3, the DNA is TGCGCCAGCAGACCGGGACAGATTGCAACTAATGAAAAACTGTTTCTT. Translating gives CASRPGQIATNEKLFL.

The chain has TRBV30 and TRBJ1-5; 8 bases match TRBD1. Looked up from germline, CDR1 is GTSNPN and CDR2 is SVGIG (reference sequence). V gave up 0 bases and J gave up 7 bases; unmatched junction bases: 8. CDR3 size: 15 residues. The CDR3 region is CAWSVPLTGEQPQHF. The DNA of the CDR3 is TGTGCCTGGAGTGTACCGCTGACAGGGGAACAGCCCCAGCATTTT.

The gene calls are TRBV4-3 and TRBJ2-3; 12 positions agree with TRBD1. Germline values: CDR1 LGHNA, CDR2 YSLEER. The CDR3 consists of 16 residues. Trimming at V came to 4 bases and at J to 4 bases, leaving 6 bases not matched to a gene. Written as DNA, the CDR3 is TGCGCCAGCAGCCGAGCTGGGACAGGGGGCTCAGATACGCAGTATTTT. Amino acids: CASSRAGTGGSDTQYF.

This clone appeared a few times. This sequence joins TRBV7-8 and TRBJ1-2; perhaps TRBD1 as D (5 bases). CDR1 is SGHVS, CDR2 FQNEAQ, per germline. The CDR3 has 14 amino acids. V dropped 5 bases and J dropped 4 bases, with 14 bases sitting between them. The CDR3 DNA sequence: TGTGCCAGCAGCATATCAACAGGCATCTATGGCTACACCTTC. Protein: CASSISTGIYGYTF. The complete variable domain, with remaining parts taken from reference TRBV7-8 and TRBJ1-2, reads GAGVSQSPRYKVAKRGQDVALRCDPISGHVSLFWYQQALGQGPEFLTYFQNEAQLDKSGLPSDRFFAERPEGSVSTLKIQRTQQEDSAVYLCASSISTGIYGYTFGSGTRLTVV.

This chain connects TRBV4-2 to TRBJ2-7; D not certain. With 4 bases removed from V and 4 bases from J, the gap between germline ends came to 8 bases. Germline-derived CDR1 and CDR2 are LGHNA and YNFKEQ. CDR3 size: 12 residues. DNA of the CDR3: TGTGCCAGCAGCCCCCAAACTTACGAGCAGTACTTC. Amino acids: CASSPQTYEQYF.

The CDR3: CASRTSGLHSGANVLTF. Written as DNA, the CDR3 is TGTGCCAGTAGGACCTCGGGACTGCACTCTGGGGCCAACGTCCTGACTTTC. The V call is TRBV19, the J call TRBJ2-6; a weak D match, TRBD2 (6 bases). V lost 6 bases and J 0 bases, leaving 15 bases between the germline ends. The V gene's germline CDR1 is LNHDA and CDR2 SQIVND (reference sequence). The CDR3 covers 17 residues.

This clone was seen a handful of times. V and J are TRBV2 and TRBJ2-3; D unresolved. CDR3 length: 12 residues. Looked up from germline, CDR1 is SNHLY and CDR2 is FYNNEI. The ends were cut back, 6 bases at V and 14 bases at J, with 18 bases in the middle. CDR3 loop: CASSPGRVGPYF. DNA for the CDR3: TGTGCCAGCAGCCCCGGCCGGGTCGGTCCGTATTTT. Combining the CDR3 with reference TRBV2 and TRBJ2-3 gives the whole variable domain EPEVTQTPSHQVTQMGQEVILRCVPISNHLYFYWYRQILGQKVEFLVSFYNNEISEKSEIFDDQFSVERPDGSNFTLKIRSTKLEDSAMYFCASSPGRVGPYFGPGTRLTVL.

The rearrangement uses TRBV28 and TRBJ1-2; 12 nucleotides agree with TRBD1. Germline V CDR1 and CDR2: MDHEN, SYDVKM. This CDR3 comprises 13 residues. Trimming at V came to 6 bases and at J to 8 bases, leaving 4 bases not matched to a gene. The CDR3 is CASSSGTGGGYTF. The CDR3 DNA sequence: TGTGCCAGCAGCTCCGGGACAGGGGGCGGCTACACCTTC.

The chain is built from TRBV6-5 and TRBJ2-7, with 8 bases aligning to TRBD2. V trimming: 6 bases; J trimming: 0 bases; junction bases outside the gene matches: 1. Germline V lookup: CDR1 MNHEY, CDR2 SVGAGI. This CDR3 is built from 13 residues. This CDR3 reads CASRGTSSYEQYF. CDR3 sequence (DNA): TGTGCCAGCAGGGGGACTAGCTCCTACGAGCAGTACTTC.

CDR3 residues: CASSSSLEQFF. The CDR3 DNA reads as TGTGCCAGCAGTTCTAGTCTTGAGCAGTTCTTC. The chain combines TRBV28 with TRBJ2-1; D call uncertain. V was clipped by 4 bases and J by 9 bases, with 7 bases between them. This CDR3 contains 11 residues. Germline V gene data show CDR1 as MDHEN and CDR2 as SYDVKM.

V and J are TRBV9 and TRBJ2-1, with 11 bases lining up with TRBD2. Germline V gene sequence: CDR1 SGDLS, CDR2 YYNGEE. V shed 4 bases, J shed 4 bases, and the junction held 4 bases outside the gene matches. CDR3 length: 15 residues. CDR3 sequence: CASSPGTSGYNEQFF. The CDR3 nucleotides read TGTGCCAGCAGCCCCGGGACTAGCGGATACAATGAGCAGTTCTTC.

The chain couples TRBV7-9 to TRBJ2-7; possibly TRBD1 for D (6 bases). The CDR3 has 15 amino acids. V was trimmed by 4 bases and J by 0 bases, leaving 13 bases between them. In germline, CDR1 is SEHNR, CDR2 FQNEAQ (reference sequence). The CDR3 spells CASSSNRDISYEQYF. The CDR3 DNA reads as TGTGCCAGCAGCTCGAACCGGGACATCTCCTACGAGCAGTACTTC.

On this clone itself: Other DNA sequences in the sample encode the same CDR3. This chain uses TRBV30 with TRBJ1-6, with D unclear. V shed 5 bases and J shed 4 bases, with 6 bases lying between them. Germline V lookup: CDR1 GTSNPN, CDR2 SVGIG (reference sequence). The CDR3 spans 12 residues. The CDR3 sequence is CAWARYNSPLHF. The CDR3 nucleotides read TGTGCCTGGGCCAGATATAATTCACCCCTCCACTTT.

V gene TRBV18 combines with J gene TRBJ2-7, with D perhaps matching TRBD2 (5 bases). V gave up 2 bases and J gave up 6 bases, with 11 bases separating them. From germline, CDR1 is KGHSH and CDR2 LQKENI. The CDR3 spans 13 residues. CDR3 loop: CASSPDGMSEQYF. CDR3 nucleotide sequence: TGTGCCAGCTCACCAGACGGGATGTCCGAGCAGTACTTC. Looking up the rest from reference TRBV18 and TRBJ2-7 gives the full variable domain: NAGVMQNPRHLVRRRGQEARLRCSPMKGHSHVYWYRQLPEEGLKFMVYLQKENIIDESGMPKERFSAEFPKEGPSILRIQQVVRGDSAAYFCASSPDGMSEQYFGPGTRLTVT.

J is TRBJ1-3 and V is TRBV30, with TRBD1 matching 9 bases. V gave up 8 bases and J gave up 2 bases; unmatched junction bases: 10. Germline CDR1 reads GTSNPN; CDR2 reads SVGIG (reference sequence). The CDR3 extends over 15 amino acids. The CDR3 DNA sequence: TGTGCCATCTCGACAGGGGGACGAGCTGGAAACACCATATATTTT. It specifies CAISTGGRAGNTIYF.

This sequence joins TRBV5-1 and TRBJ1-1; unclear D gene. V gave up 0 bases and J gave up 5 bases, with 8 bases separating them. The length of the CDR3 is 13 residues. Germline lookup yields CDR1 SGHRS and CDR2 YFSETQ. CDR3 DNA: TGCGCCAGCAGCTTGGACGTGCGGACTGAAGCTTTCTTT. Its translation: CASSLDVRTEAFF. Variable domain in full (rest from reference TRBV5-1 and TRBJ1-1): KAGVTQTPRYLIKTRGQQVTLSCSPISGHRSVSWYQQTPGQGLQFLFEYFSETQRNKGNFPGRFSGRQFSNSRSEMNVSTLELGDSALYLCASSLDVRTEAFFGQGTRLTVV.

This rearrangement joins TRBV11-2 to TRBJ2-7, with 16 bases identical to TRBD2. The CDR3 contains 15 residues. CDR1 is SGHAT, CDR2 FQNNGV, per germline. V trimming: 4 bases; J trimming: 7 bases; junction bases outside the gene matches: 4. As DNA, the CDR3 is TGTGCCAGCAGCTCGGGACTAGCGGGAGGGGGGGAGCAGTACTTC. Translated: CASSSGLAGGGEQYF.

The gene calls are TRBV5-6 and TRBJ1-4; 7 positions agree with TRBD1. Germline loops: CDR1 SGHDT, CDR2 YYEEEE. The ends lost 5 bases at V and 7 bases at J; junction bases unmatched: 11. This CDR3 is 15 amino acids long. The CDR3 here is CASSYKTGLGEKLFF. DNA for the CDR3: TGTGCCAGCAGTTACAAGACAGGGCTAGGTGAAAAACTGTTTTTT.

The CDR3 coding sequence is TGTGCCAGCAGCTCGGACAGGCCTCGGTACGAGCAGTACTTC. Protein product: CASSSDRPRYEQYF. This chain links TRBV7-2 with TRBJ2-7, with TRBD1 identical over 7 bases. V trimming: 4 bases; J trimming: 4 bases; junction bases outside the gene matches: 7. CDR3 size: 14 residues. Germline V gene sequence: CDR1 SGHTA, CDR2 FQGNSA.

This clone was detected only a few times. V gene TRBV9 combines with J gene TRBJ2-1; 7 bases match TRBD1. The CDR3 has 14 amino acids. The trim removed 3 bases at V and 6 bases at J, leaving 6 bases unmatched. CDR1 is SGDLS, CDR2 YYNGEE, per germline. The CDR3 loop is CASSETGDVNEQFF. The CDR3 DNA follows: TGTGCCAGCAGCGAAACAGGGGACGTCAATGAGCAGTTCTTC.

The CDR3 reads CASSSRNIPGQHFYEQYF. In DNA form, the CDR3 reads TGTGCCAGCAGCTCAAGAAACATACCGGGACAGCACTTCTACGAGCAGTACTTC. The rearrangement joins TRBV11-2 to TRBJ2-7, with 7 bases identical to TRBD1. CDR1 is SGHAT, CDR2 FQNNGV, per germline. The ends lost 4 bases at V and 3 bases at J; junction bases unmatched: 18. This CDR3 region has 18 residues.

The V gene is TRBV4-3, the J gene TRBJ2-1; 11 bases are shared with TRBD1. CDR1 is LGHNA, CDR2 YSLEER, per germline. With V trimmed by 4 bases and J by 7 bases, 9 bases remained unmatched. CDR3 length: 16 residues. The CDR3 here is CASSPKNGQGANEQFF. The CDR3 DNA reads TGCGCCAGCAGCCCTAAAAATGGACAGGGGGCGAATGAGCAGTTCTTC.

The table lists this clone with a count of one. The chain combines TRBV18 with TRBJ2-2; TRBD2 aligns across 7 bases. The germline gives CDR1 KGHSH, CDR2 LQKENI. V lost 3 bases, J lost 5 bases, and 6 bases stayed unmatched. The CDR3 totals 15 residues. This chain's CDR3 is CASSPQREGTGELFF. The CDR3 nucleotides are TGTGCCAGCTCACCGCAGCGGGAAGGGACCGGGGAGCTGTTTTTT. Complete variable domain (other parts from reference TRBV18 and TRBJ2-2): NAGVMQNPRHLVRRRGQEARLRCSPMKGHSHVYWYRQLPEEGLKFMVYLQKENIIDESGMPKERFSAEFPKEGPSILRIQQVVRGDSAAYFCASSPQREGTGELFFGEGSRLTVL.

The chain carries TRBV7-2 and TRBJ2-1; 7 bases are a match to TRBD2. Germline V gene data show CDR1 as SGHTA and CDR2 as FQGNSA. V was clipped by 1 base and J by 7 bases; unmatched bases: 7. The CDR3 sequence is 15 residues long. The CDR3 loop is CASSLGGSVRNEQFF. For the CDR3, the DNA is TGTGCCAGCAGCTTAGGCGGGAGCGTGAGGAATGAGCAGTTCTTC.

The J gene is TRBJ2-7, the V gene TRBV2, with 8 bases fitting TRBD1. The CDR3 extends over 13 amino acids. CDR1 is SNHLY and CDR2 is FYNNEI in the germline V gene. V dropped 5 bases and J dropped 6; count of bases not matched to a gene: 6. The CDR3 here is CASSLRQGPEQYF. Written as DNA, the CDR3 is TGTGCCAGCAGTTTAAGACAGGGGCCCGAGCAGTACTTC.

This clone was seen a handful of times. The chain has TRBV7-6 and TRBJ2-5, with 9 bases fitting TRBD2. The J call may be incorrect, as the DNA end agrees better with TRBJ2-7. Germline V CDR1 and CDR2: SGHVS, FNYEAQ. The CDR3 is 16 amino acids. The CDR3 coding sequence is TGTGCCAGCAGCTTCGGCGGGGGGGCGGGGGTTTACGAGCAGTACTTC. Translating gives CASSFGGGAGVYEQYF.

The chain recombines TRBV28 with TRBJ2-2; 9 bases agree with TRBD1. With 7 bases clipped from V and 5 bases from J, the junction kept 5 bases outside the gene matches. Germline V CDR1 and CDR2: MDHEN, SYDVKM. This CDR3 contains 14 residues. The CDR3 sequence is CASITDRGTGELFF. CDR3 bases: TGTGCCAGCATTACGGACAGGGGAACCGGGGAGCTGTTTTTT.

This chain links TRBV5-1 with TRBJ1-4; 8 nucleotides match TRBD1. Germline V gives CDR1 SGHRS, CDR2 YFSETQ. This CDR3 has 16 residues. J was trimmed by 2 bases and V by 2 bases; bases with no gene match: 5. Here the CDR3 reads CASSFGQGRTNEKLFF. CDR3 sequence (DNA): TGCGCCAGCAGCTTCGGACAGGGCCGGACTAATGAAAAACTGTTTTTT.

This clone was observed once. The chain links TRBV15 to TRBJ2-2, with a possible D match to TRBD2 (7 bases). Trimming stripped 0 bases from V and 4 bases from J, with 18 bases between. Germline V gene sequence: CDR1 LNHNV, CDR2 YYDKDF (reference sequence). This CDR3 is built from 18 residues. CDR3 amino acids: CATSRDDWGGRSTGELFF. CDR3 bases: TGTGCCACCAGCAGAGATGATTGGGGGGGGCGGTCCACCGGGGAGCTGTTTTTT.

The rearrangement links TRBV6-6 to TRBJ2-7, with 8 nucleotides matching TRBD1. V was pared by 7 bases and J by 2 bases, with 13 bases of the junction left unmatched. The CDR3 sequence is 16 residues long. The germline CDR1 and CDR2 sequences are MNHNY and SVGAGI (reference sequence). Written as DNA, the CDR3 is TGTGCCAGCACCCGGACCGGACAGGGTCCAACCTACGAGCAGTACTTC. It encodes CASTRTGQGPTYEQYF.